The rows below give T cell receptor beta chains drawn from one sample of a study of vaccination effects on CD4 cells after COVID-19. Generated by immunoSEQ multiplex PCR, the TCRdb table keeps only in-frame clones and is missing some. This table has tens of thousands of clones, about 70% appearing once. Their antigens are not known. Sample: CD4+ T cells from PBMCs cultured with HCoV-229E spike peptides, taken before COVID-19 vaccination. The receptors were sampled from a human donor who received a COVID-19 vaccine. Both conserved end residues are part of each CDR3. A D gene is named only where the DNA matches it firmly. Some rows have no size entry. The others give once, few or many, or a class for an expanded clone.

v_call	j_call	clone_size	d_call	cdr3_nt	cdr3_aa
TRBV20-1	TRBJ2-5	NA	NA	TGCAGTGCTAGTGTCCTCGCTTCGGGAGAGACCCAGTACTTC	CSASVLASGETQYF
TRBV11-3	TRBJ2-2	few	TRBD1	TGTGCCAGCAGCCCTGGACAGGGCGATCCAAACACCGGGGAGCTGTTTTTT	CASSPGQGDPNTGELFF
TRBV6-5	TRBJ1-1	NA	NA	TGTGCCAGCAGTTACTCGATGTGGGGGGCGAGCACTGAAGCTTTCTTT	CASSYSMWGASTEAFF
TRBV2	TRBJ2-5	few	NA	TGTGCCAGCAGTGACGGCACCAGGGTCGGGGAGACCCAGTACTTC	CASSDGTRVGETQYF
TRBV11-2	TRBJ1-3	NA	TRBD1	TGTGCCAGCAGCTTATCAGGGGGCGCGGGAAACACCATATATTTT	CASSLSGGAGNTIYF
TRBV9	TRBJ2-1	NA	NA	TGTGCCAGCAGCGTAGGACCCGGGACGTACAATGAGCAGTTCTTC	CASSVGPGTYNEQFF
TRBV5-1	TRBJ2-2	NA	TRBD1	TGCGCCAGCAGTCGGTCCATCTTGCCGTTTCGTTCAGGACAGGGGGTGGACGGGGAGCTGTTTTTT	CASSRSILPFRSGQGVDGELFF
TRBV3-1/TRBV3-2	TRBJ1-3	NA	NA	TGTGCCAGCACTCTGGCTCGAGGAAACACCATATATTTT	CASTLARGNTIYF
TRBV12-3/TRBV12-4	TRBJ2-5	NA	NA	TGTGCCAGCAGTTTAGCGATCGTCTCGGGCGTGTACTTC	CASSLAIVSGVYF
TRBV18	TRBJ1-1	NA	NA	TGTGCCAGCTCACCACCAGGGGGGGAGATGAACACTGAAGCTTTCTTT	CASSPPGGEMNTEAFF
TRBV24-1	TRBJ1-2	NA	TRBD1	TGTGCCACCAGTGATCCCTCGACAGGGGAAACATATGGCTACACCTTC	CATSDPSTGETYGYTF
TRBV4-1	TRBJ2-5	once	NA	TGCGCCAGCAGCCAAGTTATTTTAAGGGGGGCGGAGACCCAGTACTTC	CASSQVILRGAETQYF
TRBV4-1	TRBJ1-5	few	TRBD1	TGCGCCAGCCGCTCAGGGTGGCAGGGGGAAATTTGGAATCAGCCCCAGCATTTT	CASRSGWQGEIWNQPQHF
TRBV7-2	TRBJ2-3	NA	NA	TGTGCCAGCAGCTTAGAAGTCGGCACAGATACGCAGTATTTT	CASSLEVGTDTQYF
TRBV6-5	TRBJ1-2	NA	NA	TGTGCCAGCAAAGAAGACAGGAATCTCTATGGCTACACCTTC	CASKEDRNLYGYTF
TRBV5-1	TRBJ2-1	NA	NA	TGCGCCAGCGGTCTCGGGGCCCGGGATGAGCAGTTCTTC	CASGLGARDEQFF
TRBV5-1	TRBJ2-3	NA	NA	TGCGCCAGCTCCCTCTGGAGCACAGATACGCAGTATTTT	CASSLWSTDTQYF